A selection of T cell receptor beta chains follows, all from one sample in a study of T-cell reconstitution after alpha-beta-depleted transplantation in children. TCRdb re-called the PCR reads through MiXCR, storing one row per CDR3 protein. The sample lists around 250,000 distinct CDR3 sequences, about 25% occurring once. The specimen comprised PBMCs, sampled before TCRalphabeta/CD19-depleted stem cell transplant. The receptors shown here come from a girl aged 2 to 9 with Fanconi anemia, due to receive a stem cell transplant. Both conserved end residues are part of each CDR3. The D gene is left open where the match is weak. Size is stated for part of the rows, as once, few or many counts, or as a class when the clone is expanded.

j_call d_call v_call clone_size cdr3_nt cdr3_aa
TRBJ2-5 . TRBV7-2 few TGTGCCAGCAGCTTAGGGGGCTTCCGGCAAGAGACCCAGTACTTC CASSLGGFRQETQYF
TRBJ2-1 . TRBV13 once TGTGCCAGCAGCTTAGATCGGGGTCCAGGACTGAACAATGAGCAGTTCTTC CASSLDRGPGLNNEQFF
TRBJ2-5 . TRBV7-3 many TGTGCCAGCAGCGCAAGAAAAGAGACCCAGTACTTC CASSARKETQYF
TRBJ2-3 TRBD1 TRBV20-1 . TGCAGTGCCAACCGAGGACAGGGCACAGATACGCAGTATTTT CSANRGQGTDTQYF
TRBJ2-3 TRBD2 TRBV27 few TGTGCCAGCAGTGTGACTAGCGGGAGTTATACGCAGTATTTT CASSVTSGSYTQYF
TRBJ2-5 . TRBV25-1 few TGTGCCAGCAGTGAGGGGTTCCCCGGAGGGTTCCAAGAGACCCAGTACTTC CASSEGFPGGFQETQYF
TRBJ2-6 . TRBV10-3 many TGTGCCATCACTAGCTCTGGGGCCAACGTCCTGACTTTC CAITSSGANVLTF
TRBJ2-2 TRBD1 TRBV29-1 many TGCAGCGTTGGAAGGGGGCAGGGCCACACCGGGGAGCTGTTTTTT CSVGRGQGHTGELFF
TRBJ2-7 . TRBV29-1 many TGCAGCGTTGCCACAACCTACGAGCAGTACTTC CSVATTYEQYF
TRBJ2-1 . TRBV20-1 . TGCAGTGCTAGAGATAGCGGTACCTACAATGAGCAGTTCTTC CSARDSGTYNEQFF
TRBJ2-3 TRBD2 TRBV29-1 many TGCAGCGCCCGAGGACTAGCGGGGAAGTTAGATACGCAGTATTTT CSARGLAGKLDTQYF
TRBJ2-1 . TRBV19 . TGTGCCAGTAGTCTCTCGGACTATCCGAGCTCCTACAATGAGCAGTTCTTC CASSLSDYPSSYNEQFF
TRBJ2-3 TRBD2 TRBV25-1 . TGTGCCAGCAGTGAACTGGCCCGGGGACTAGCGGGAGGTGGAGATACGCAGTATTTT CASSELARGLAGGGDTQYF
TRBJ2-1 . TRBV29-1 many TGCAGCGTTGGACAGGACCTGCAGTTCTTC CSVGQDLQFF
TRBJ2-1 . TRBV10-3 many TGTGCCATAGGTGAAGGGGACAATGAGCAGTTCTTC CAIGEGDNEQFF
TRBJ2-3 TRBD2 TRBV28 . TGTGCCAGCAGTAGAGGACTAGCCCCAGATACGCAGTATTTT CASSRGLAPDTQYF
TRBJ2-7 . TRBV20-1 many TGCAGTGCTAGAAGTCCAGGGTATGTCTACGAGCAGTACTTC CSARSPGYVYEQYF
TRBJ2-7 TRBD2 TRBV5-1 . TGCGCCAGCAGCTTGGACCTGCGGGAGGGCTTTAGACCCTACGAGCAGTACTTC CASSLDLREGFRPYEQYF
TRBJ2-7 . TRBV29-1 once TGCAGCGTTGAGGGAATACGGGATACTTGGTACGAGCAGTACTTC CSVEGIRDTWYEQYF
TRBJ2-3 . TRBV7-3 . TGTGCCAGCAGCCCCTCGGGCTTAACAGATACGCAGTATTTT CASSPSGLTDTQYF
TRBJ2-1 TRBD2 TRBV10-1 few TGCGCCAGCAGTGAGCATAGCGGGGATTACAATGAGCAGTTCTTC CASSEHSGDYNEQFF
TRBJ2-2 TRBD2 TRBV29-1 few TGCAGCGTTACCGGGACTAGCGGGAGGTGGGGAGACACCGGGGAGCTGTTTTTT CSVTGTSGRWGDTGELFF
TRBJ2-1 . TRBV6-1 . TGTGCCAGCAGTGAAGCCCGGCCTTCCATAGGTGCCGCGGGTGAGCAGTTCTTC CASSEARPSIGAAGEQFF
TRBJ2-3 TRBD1 TRBV29-1 few TGCAGCGTAGAACAGGGGATTGGGGATACGCAGTATTTT CSVEQGIGDTQYF
TRBJ2-7 . TRBV5-1 many TGCGCCAGCAGGCCAGGACTGGACTACGAGCAGTACTTC CASRPGLDYEQYF
TRBJ2-1 TRBD2 TRBV20-1 . TGCAGTGCTAGACCGACTAGCGGGGTCAATGAGCAGTTCTTC CSARPTSGVNEQFF
TRBJ1-3 TRBD1 TRBV20-1 . TGCAGTGCTAGACAGGGGGCGCGGGACACCATATATTTT CSARQGARDTIYF
TRBJ2-3 . TRBV18 . TGTGCCAGCTCACCATCAGGGGTGGCAGATACGCAGTATTTT CASSPSGVADTQYF
TRBJ2-7 . TRBV29-1 once TGCAGCGTTATCAGATACGGGGCCGAGCAGTACTTC CSVIRYGAEQYF
TRBJ2-7 TRBD1 TRBV3-1 few TGTGCCAGCAGTCCAGGGGGAGCCTACGAGCAGTACTTC CASSPGGAYEQYF
TRBJ2-1 TRBD2 TRBV5-6 many TGTGCCAGCAGCGAAGGGACTAGTCGTTACAATGAGCAGTTCTTC CASSEGTSRYNEQFF
TRBJ2-1 . TRBV29-1 few TGCAGCGTTCATTCAGGGTGGCAGTTCTTC CSVHSGWQFF
TRBJ2-5 . TRBV20-1 . TGCAGTGCTAGAAATGTCATTCAAGAGACCCAGTACTTC CSARNVIQETQYF
TRBJ1-1 . TRBV25-1 few TGTGCCAGCAGGAATTATGGGGGAGGTAGGCTTGAAGCTTTCTTT CASRNYGGGRLEAFF
TRBJ2-2 . TRBV12-3/TRBV12-4 . TGTGCCAGCAGGGGCGGACAGTCTGGCACCGGGGAGCTGTTTTTT CASRGGQSGTGELFF
TRBJ2-7 TRBD2 TRBV29-1 . TGCAGCGCTGACCCCGGGACTAGCGGCAAGCACTACTTC CSADPGTSGKHYF
TRBJ2-1 . TRBV29-1 few TGCAGCGTCGAGGGACTCCGCTCCTACAATGAGCAGTTCTTC CSVEGLRSYNEQFF
TRBJ2-3 TRBD2 TRBV7-3 many TGTGCCAGCAGCTTGGGACTAGCGAGAGATACGCAGTATTTT CASSLGLARDTQYF
TRBJ2-3 TRBD1 TRBV10-3 . TGTGCCATCAGCGACAGGGGAGGTGCAGATACGCAGTATTTT CAISDRGGADTQYF
TRBJ2-1 TRBD1 TRBV6-4 many TGTGCCAGCAGTGAGGGGACAGGGGGCAATGAGCAGTTCTTC CASSEGTGGNEQFF
TRBJ2-7 . TRBV28 few TGTGCCAGCAGTTTCTTGGAAGGGGCCGAGCAGTACTTC CASSFLEGAEQYF
TRBJ2-3 TRBD1 TRBV7-3 . TGTGCCAGCAGCTTAAATGTACAGGGGGCCGGAGATACGCAGTATTTT CASSLNVQGAGDTQYF
TRBJ2-1 TRBD1 TRBV10-3 many TGTGCCATCAGTGGTCGGACAGGCCCCAATGAGCAGTTCTTC CAISGRTGPNEQFF
TRBJ2-2 TRBD1 TRBV7-3 . TGTGCCAGCAGCTTAGGGACAGGGGCACAAGGGGAGCTGTTTTTT CASSLGTGAQGELFF
TRBJ1-2 TRBD1 TRBV12-3/TRBV12-4 . TGTGCCAGCACCGAGACAGGGATGGAGTATGGCTACACCTTC CASTETGMEYGYTF
TRBJ2-1 . TRBV29-1 many TGCAGCGTTGAGCAGGGGGGCGGTGAGCAGTTCTTC CSVEQGGGEQFF
TRBJ1-1 . TRBV5-5 many TGTGCCAGCAGCCCTACAGGGAACACTGAAGCTTTCTTT CASSPTGNTEAFF
TRBJ2-1 . TRBV29-1 . TGCAGCGCCCTCCCCAGGGGTGATGAGCAGTTCTTC CSALPRGDEQFF
TRBJ2-2 . TRBV29-1 . TGCAGCGTTGTATCAGGGACTCTACACGGCGGGGAGCTGTCTTTT CSVVSGTLHGGELSF
TRBJ1-2 TRBD1 TRBV5-1 few TGCGCCAGCAGCCCAGCTAAGGGGGACAGGGAATTTAACTATGGCTACACCTTC CASSPAKGDREFNYGYTF
TRBJ2-1 TRBD2 TRBV7-6 few TGTGCCAGCAGCTTATTGTTTAGCGGGGGGGATGCGAATGAGCAGTTCTTC CASSLLFSGGDANEQFF